This T cell receptor beta chain came from a study of Ad26.COV2.S vaccination and SARS-CoV-2 variants. In regard to this clone: Its antigen is not identified.

Study findings and constraints: In vaccinated individuals, spike-specific CD8+ and CD4+ T cell responses reportedly displayed substantial breadth. People who got the vaccine or the placebo had similar non-spike TCR breadth. Using TCR breadth and depth analyses may have led to underestimated total T cell responses.

Produced via immunoSEQ multiplex PCR; TCRdb's table is partial and in-frame only. Among about 94,000 clones, more than 65% were seen once, and the ten largest hold about 15%. The clonotype originates from a human donor who had recovered from COVID-19. The sequencing used peripheral blood, collected after recovery from COVID-19.

CDR3: CASSSFLRQGYYNEQFF. The DNA of the CDR3 is TGTGCCAGCAGTTCATTCCTTCGACAGGGGTACTACAATGAGCAGTTCTTC. The chain couples TRBV27 to TRBJ2-1; 8 bases map to TRBD1. Trimming cost V 4 bases and J 3 bases; bases outside gene matches: 11. The CDR3 has 17 residues. CDR1 and CDR2 from the germline V gene are MNHEY and SMNVEV (reference sequence).